The 12 T cell receptor beta chains below were found in one sample sequenced in a study of shared clonotypes between healthy human individuals. Repertoires were generated with immunoSEQ multiplex PCR, while TCRdb's copy carries only in-frame clones and drops some. This table holds about 2.4 million clones, 93% found once. The specimen sequenced was naive CD4+ T cells from PBMCs. The subset is: CD45RA+ positively selected. Every receptor here comes from a man aged 18 to 29 in good health. Some clones in this sample may be carry-over from other donors' samples.

The DNA for the CDR3 is TGTGCCAGCAGCGTCGGAGCAACCCGGGACAGGGGTTACGAGCAGTACTTC. The encoded protein is CASSVGATRDRGYEQYF. V usage is TRBV9 and J usage is TRBJ2-7; TRBD1 matches at 10 bases. With 2 bases clipped from V and 4 bases from J, the junction kept 12 bases outside the gene matches. The CDR3 extends over 17 amino acids. CDR1 is SGDLS and CDR2 is YYNGEE in the germline V gene.

The chain carries TRBV6-1 and TRBJ2-1; 14 positions agree with TRBD2. Germline CDR1 reads MNHNS; CDR2 reads SASEGT. The ends lost 8 bases at V and 9 bases at J; junction bases unmatched: 9. CDR3 size: 15 residues. This CDR3 reads CASARLAGGPGEQFF. CDR3 bases: TGTGCCAGCGCAAGACTAGCGGGAGGGCCGGGTGAGCAGTTCTTC.

The chain employs TRBV7-8 and TRBJ1-2; TRBD1 might be the D (5 bases). The CDR3 loop spans 15 amino acids. Germline loops: CDR1 SGHVS, CDR2 FQNEAQ. V lost 5 bases to trimming and J lost 5 bases, with 18 bases between them. In nucleotides, the CDR3 is TGTGCCAGCAGCCCAGAAACAGGTTTCGGGTATGGCTACACCTTC. Its protein is CASSPETGFGYGYTF.

As concerns this clone: Other DNA sequences of this sample code for an identical CDR3. This chain links TRBV7-2 with TRBJ2-2; 13 bases align to TRBD2. Trimming took 4 bases from V and 6 from J; bases not matched to a gene: 2. CDR1 and CDR2 from the germline V gene are SGHTA and FQGNSA. This CDR3 contains 15 residues. CDR3 DNA: TGTGCCAGCAGCTCCGGACTAGCGGGAGCCGGGGAGCTGTTTTTT. Translation: CASSSGLAGAGELFF.

The chain has TRBV10-3 and TRBJ2-7; D call uncertain. Deletions cut 4 bases from V and 1 base from J, with 8 bases between. This CDR3 comprises 13 residues. The germline gives CDR1 ENHRY, CDR2 SYGVKD. CDR3 bases: TGTGCCATCAGTGTAGGATCATCCTACGAGCAGTACTTC. It specifies CAISVGSSYEQYF.

The chain couples TRBV11-2 to TRBJ2-3; D is perhaps TRBD1 (6 bases). V lost 5 bases and J lost 2, with 14 bases in between. The CDR3 spans 15 residues. Germline V CDR1 and CDR2: SGHAT, FQNNGV. CDR3 coding DNA: TGTGCCAGCAGCCCAACCGGACAGATCACAGATACGCAGTATTTT. This gives the protein CASSPTGQITDTQYF.

This chain connects TRBV18 to TRBJ2-7; TRBD1 aligns across 9 bases. Per germline, CDR1 KGHSH and CDR2 LQKENI. V dropped 4 bases and J dropped 0; count of bases not matched to a gene: 10. The length of the CDR3 is 17 residues. In nucleotides, the CDR3 is TGTGCCAGCTCACATGGGGCCGGGACAGGGAACTCCTACGAGCAGTACTTC. Translated, it gives CASSHGAGTGNSYEQYF.

The chain employs TRBV6-6 and TRBJ2-1, with D possibly called TRBD1 or TRBD2 (5 bases each). The germline V gene encodes CDR1 MNHNY and CDR2 SVGAGI (reference sequence). Trimming took 5 bases from V and 8 from J, leaving 19 bases between them. This CDR3 is built from 15 residues. The CDR3 DNA is TGTGCCAGCAGTCGGGACGTTACATCCTTCGATGAGCAGTTCTTC. This translates into CASSRDVTSFDEQFF.

CDR3 residues: CASKYRLADNEQFF. The CDR3 nucleotides are TGTGCCAGCAAATATCGGCTAGCGGACAATGAGCAGTTCTTC. This sequence joins TRBV27 and TRBJ2-1; 7 bases line up with TRBD2. The ends lost 7 bases at V and 5 bases at J; junction bases unmatched: 8. CDR1 is MNHEY, CDR2 SMNVEV, per germline (reference sequence). The CDR3 has 14 residues.

The V call is TRBV7-3, the J call TRBJ1-1; D gene unclear. Germline loops: CDR1 SGHTA, CDR2 FQGTGA. The CDR3 extends over 12 amino acids. V lost 5 bases and J lost 0, with 4 bases in between. The DNA of the CDR3 is TGTGCCAGCAGCAACATGAACACTGAAGCTTTCTTT. Protein: CASSNMNTEAFF.

This rearrangement joins TRBV5-8 to TRBJ1-5; 8 bases are shared with TRBD1. The CDR3 covers 18 residues. After removal of 4 bases from V and 2 bases from J, the junction contained 14 bases not matched to a gene. Germline V gives CDR1 SGHTS, CDR2 YDEGEE. Here the CDR3 reads CASSPGTKTGGGNQPQHF. CDR3 nucleotide sequence: TGTGCCAGCAGCCCCGGGACGAAAACAGGGGGGGGCAATCAGCCCCAGCATTTT.

The J gene is TRBJ2-3, the V gene TRBV9, with 9 bases aligning to TRBD2. CDR3 length: 17 amino acids. CDR1 is SGDLS and CDR2 is YYNGEE in the germline V gene. V was clipped by 1 base and J by 4 bases; unmatched bases: 10. This chain's CDR3 is CASSVYDSGRVPDTQYF. The CDR3 nucleotides are TGTGCCAGCAGCGTATATGATAGCGGGAGAGTCCCAGATACGCAGTATTTT.